The sequence of this T cell receptor beta chain was determined in a study of blood T cell repertoires in COVID-19. Overall study context: Sites in the United States, Italy and Spain provided acute and convalescent COVID-19 samples. From T cells, B-cell-depleted T cells, or PBMCs came the material, which was cDNA or gDNA.

V lost 4 bases to trimming and J lost 4 bases, with 14 bases between them. The CDR3 has 14 residues. Germline V gives CDR1 SGHRS, CDR2 YFSETQ. Under the authors' procedure: Researchers report that nucleated cell counts were estimated from reference gene primer amplification. TCRdb keeps only in-frame clones here, not all; method: immunoSEQ multiplex PCR. Clone size and the V and J calls come from that table; the DNA yielded D and trimming. The sample records approximately 76,000 clones, approximately 87% being singletons. Sequencing was performed on peripheral blood. The source is an older man in a cohort sampled during active COVID-19. The chain links TRBV5-1 to TRBJ2-5; weak D call: TRBD1 (5 bases). The CDR3 sequence is CASSPITGGETQYF. The CDR3 DNA follows: TGCGCCAGCAGCCCAATTACAGGTGGAGAGACCCAGTACTTC.